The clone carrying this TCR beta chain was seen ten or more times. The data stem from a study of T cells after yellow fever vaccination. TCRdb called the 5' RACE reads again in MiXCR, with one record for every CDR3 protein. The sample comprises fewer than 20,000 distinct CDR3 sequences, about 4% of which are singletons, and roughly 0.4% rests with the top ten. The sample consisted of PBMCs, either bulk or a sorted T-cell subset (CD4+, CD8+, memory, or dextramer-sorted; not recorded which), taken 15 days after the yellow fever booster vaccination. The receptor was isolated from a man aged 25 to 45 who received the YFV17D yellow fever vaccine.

The CDR3 sequence: CASSSGTMLYNEQFF. The CDR3 nucleotides are TGTGCCAGCAGTTCCGGGACTATGTTGTACAATGAGCAGTTCTTC. V usage is TRBV6-2 or TRBV6-3 and J usage is TRBJ2-1, with 7 bases fitting TRBD2. Trimming took 4 bases from V and 4 from J; bases not matched to a gene: 7. The CDR3 totals 15 residues. Germline V gene data show CDR1 as MNHEY and CDR2 as SVGEGT.